The clone carrying this TCR beta chain has more than one count but fewer than ten. Its antigen remains unidentified. Some clones are missing from TCRdb's copy, which holds only in-frame ones; the method was immunoSEQ multiplex PCR. The sample lists 95,000 to 100,000 clones, about 90% occurring once. This sample was included in a study of T cell responses to AZD1222 COVID-19 vaccine. Turning to the study itself: Timing groups of about 4 and about 12 weeks for second doses were pooled.

Broader study findings: The donor cohort was predominantly white British with a female majority, and clonal diversity may have been underestimated. The number of AZD1222 recipients seropositive at baseline was only 5 to 7. Repertoires in all cases were sampled only once the peak T cell response had passed.

V was pared by 6 bases and J by 1 base, with 12 bases of the junction left unmatched. The CDR3 sequence is 16 residues long. Germline assignment: CDR1 KGHSH and CDR2 LQKENI. The sequence came from an adult in good health. Sequenced material: peripheral blood, taken on day 0 of AZD1222 vaccination. This chain connects TRBV18 to TRBJ2-7; 7 bases fit TRBD2. This CDR3 reads CASSPPAGTTSYEQYF. The CDR3 coding sequence is TGTGCCAGCTCGCCTCCAGCGGGGACGACTTCCTACGAGCAGTACTTC.